This record looks at one TCR beta chain sequence and its context. This record comes from a study of blood T cell repertoires in COVID-19. The CDR3 runs to 16 residues. The germline V and J ends were trimmed by 4 bases and 0 bases, with 15 bases remaining between them. Germline CDR1 is LGHDT and CDR2 is YNNKEL (reference sequence). Produced via immunoSEQ multiplex PCR; TCRdb's table is partial and in-frame only. The repertoire holds 180,000 or so clones, with approximately 88% as singletons. This sequence originates from a woman under 40 with acute or convalescent COVID-19. This chain uses TRBV3-1 (or the pseudogene TRBV3-2) with TRBJ1-2; D remains ambiguous. Sequencing was carried out using peripheral blood. The CDR3 loop is CASSPYQVTANYGYTF. The CDR3 nucleotides read TGTGCCAGCAGCCCTTATCAGGTTACGGCTAACTATGGCTACACCTTC.